Following are 14 T cell receptor beta chains from one sample sequenced in a study of blood T cell repertoires in COVID-19. Produced via immunoSEQ multiplex PCR; TCRdb's table is partial and in-frame only. The data contain roughly 100,000 clones, 88% of them singletons. Sequenced material: peripheral blood. The receptors originated from a woman aged 80 or over with active COVID-19.

This clone showed up just once. The chain uses TRBV6-5 and TRBJ1-4; D perhaps matches TRBD1 (5 bases). V was trimmed by 2 bases and J by 5 bases, leaving 12 bases between them. Germline V gene data show CDR1 as MNHEY and CDR2 as SVGAGI. This CDR3 comprises 15 residues. The DNA of the CDR3 is TGTGCCAGCAGTTACGACGGCAGACAGAATGAAAAACTGTTTTTT. It encodes CASSYDGRQNEKLFF.

This clone was found a few times. This chain connects TRBV11-3 to TRBJ1-5; D ambiguous. This CDR3 has 17 amino acids. V lost 8 bases, J lost 4 bases, and 24 bases lay in between. The germline gives CDR1 SGHNT, CDR2 YENEEA. The CDR3 spells CASSRNTLGGRNQPQHF. CDR3 sequence (DNA): TGTGCCAGCTCGAGAAACACGCTGGGAGGAAGGAATCAGCCCCAGCATTTT.

The J gene is TRBJ1-2, the V gene TRBV6-5, with 12 positions matching TRBD1. CDR3 length: 16 residues. Per germline, CDR1 MNHEY and CDR2 SVGAGI. V trimming: 2 bases; J trimming: 5 bases; junction bases outside the gene matches: 6. The CDR3 region is CASSYGGTGGRYGYTF. In DNA, the CDR3 is TGTGCCAGCAGTTACGGGGGGACAGGGGGCAGATATGGCTACACCTTC.

V gene TRBV28 combines with J gene TRBJ1-6; 9 bases match TRBD1. J lost 7 bases, V lost 8 bases, and 9 bases had no gene match. Germline values: CDR1 MDHEN, CDR2 SYDVKM. This CDR3 is 15 amino acids long. The CDR3 bases are TGTGCCAGCCGACCCCGGGACAGGGCAAATTCACCCCTCCACTTT. This gives the protein CASRPRDRANSPLHF.

This clone was detected only once. The chain has TRBV5-4 and TRBJ2-7; D is perhaps TRBD2 (5 bases). This CDR3 has 13 residues. Germline V lookup: CDR1 SGHNT, CDR2 YYREEE (reference sequence). V was trimmed by 5 bases and J by 2 bases, leaving 11 bases between them. The DNA for the CDR3 is TGTGCCAGCAGAAAACTAGAAACCTACGAGCAGTACTTC. Its protein is CASRKLETYEQYF.

This sequence joins TRBV28 and TRBJ1-2; D remains unclear. The CDR3 spans 14 residues. The V and J ends lost 3 bases and 4 bases respectively, with 12 bases between them. The V gene's germline CDR1 is MDHEN and CDR2 SYDVKM. The CDR3 sequence: CASSLVENTYGYTF. CDR3 DNA: TGTGCCAGCAGTTTGGTTGAGAATACCTATGGCTACACCTTC.

The genes are TRBV20-1 and TRBJ2-1; the D gene is possibly TRBD2 (5 bases). The germline V gene has CDR1 DFQATT and CDR2 SNEGSKA (reference sequence). The CDR3 length is 16 residues. Trimming took 3 bases from V and 0 from J, leaving 15 bases between them. The CDR3 nucleotides read TGCAGTGCTAGTAGTCGAGGGCGGAGCTCCTACAATGAGCAGTTCTTC. Residues: CSASSRGRSSYNEQFF.

The rearrangement uses TRBV6-5 and TRBJ2-1, with 11 bases lining up with TRBD2. Trimming cost V 6 bases and J 10 bases; bases outside gene matches: 5. CDR1 is MNHEY, CDR2 SVGAGI, per germline. This CDR3 has 13 residues. CDR3 loop: CASRGGLAEEQFF. The CDR3 DNA sequence: TGTGCCAGCAGAGGGGGACTAGCGGAGGAGCAGTTCTTC.

Here the CDR3 reads CSALIYNEQFF. The CDR3 nucleotides read TGCAGTGCCCTTATTTACAATGAGCAGTTCTTC. The chain is built from TRBV20-1 and TRBJ2-1; no firm D call. In germline, CDR1 is DFQATT, CDR2 SNEGSKA (reference sequence). With 6 bases removed from V and 4 bases from J, the gap between germline ends came to 7 bases. CDR3 length equals 11 residues.

This clone was seen only once. The CDR3 sequence: CASSLVRVQETQYF. The CDR3 bases are TGTGCCAGCAGCTTGGTGCGAGTTCAAGAGACCCAGTACTTC. The chain has TRBV5-5 and TRBJ2-5; D not certain. Trimming took 0 bases from V and 2 from J, leaving 8 bases between them. CDR3 length: 14 residues. The germline gives CDR1 SGHKS, CDR2 YYEKEE (reference sequence). Supplemented by reference TRBV5-5 and TRBJ2-5, the full variable domain reads DAGVTQSPTHLIKTRGQQVTLRCSPISGHKSVSWYQQVLGQGPQFIFQYYEKEERGRGNFPDRFSARQFPNYSSELNVNALLLGDSALYLCASSLVRVQETQYFGPGTRLLVL.

V gene TRBV28 combines with J gene TRBJ2-1, with D possibly matching TRBD2 (5 bases). Trimming took 8 bases from V and 1 from J, leaving 15 bases between them. This CDR3 spans 15 amino acids. Germline V CDR1 and CDR2: MDHEN, SYDVKM. The CDR3 region is CASGEGLVSYNEQFF. In DNA form, the CDR3 reads TGTGCCAGCGGAGAGGGTTTGGTATCCTACAATGAGCAGTTCTTC.

The chain joins TRBV5-1 to TRBJ2-3; tentative D call: TRBD1 (6 bases). Germline V gene lookup returns CDR1 SGHRS and CDR2 YFSETQ. The CDR3 is made up of 16 amino acids. Trimming took 0 bases from V and 1 from J, leaving 12 bases between them. The CDR3 loop is CASSLVVDSGTDTQYF. The DNA of the CDR3 is TGCGCCAGCAGCTTGGTGGTGGACAGTGGCACAGATACGCAGTATTTT.

CDR3 region: CASSPLGDYNEQYF. The CDR3 nucleotides are TGTGCCAGCAGCCCTCTCGGGGATTATAACGAGCAGTACTTC. The chain combines TRBV7-9 with TRBJ2-7; tentative D call: TRBD2 (5 bases). From germline, CDR1 is SEHNR and CDR2 FQNEAQ (reference sequence). The CDR3 is 14 amino acids. V was pared by 5 bases and J by 5 bases, with 16 bases between.

A few counts support this clone. The V and J genes are TRBV20-1 and TRBJ2-7; 12 positions agree with TRBD2. In germline, CDR1 is DFQATT, CDR2 SNEGSKA (reference sequence). The CDR3 has 15 residues. J lost 6 bases, V lost 3 bases, and 9 bases had no gene match. In DNA form, the CDR3 reads TGCAGTGCTAGTCCCGTGACTAGCGGGAGAGGCGAGCAGTACTTC. Translation gives CSASPVTSGRGEQYF.